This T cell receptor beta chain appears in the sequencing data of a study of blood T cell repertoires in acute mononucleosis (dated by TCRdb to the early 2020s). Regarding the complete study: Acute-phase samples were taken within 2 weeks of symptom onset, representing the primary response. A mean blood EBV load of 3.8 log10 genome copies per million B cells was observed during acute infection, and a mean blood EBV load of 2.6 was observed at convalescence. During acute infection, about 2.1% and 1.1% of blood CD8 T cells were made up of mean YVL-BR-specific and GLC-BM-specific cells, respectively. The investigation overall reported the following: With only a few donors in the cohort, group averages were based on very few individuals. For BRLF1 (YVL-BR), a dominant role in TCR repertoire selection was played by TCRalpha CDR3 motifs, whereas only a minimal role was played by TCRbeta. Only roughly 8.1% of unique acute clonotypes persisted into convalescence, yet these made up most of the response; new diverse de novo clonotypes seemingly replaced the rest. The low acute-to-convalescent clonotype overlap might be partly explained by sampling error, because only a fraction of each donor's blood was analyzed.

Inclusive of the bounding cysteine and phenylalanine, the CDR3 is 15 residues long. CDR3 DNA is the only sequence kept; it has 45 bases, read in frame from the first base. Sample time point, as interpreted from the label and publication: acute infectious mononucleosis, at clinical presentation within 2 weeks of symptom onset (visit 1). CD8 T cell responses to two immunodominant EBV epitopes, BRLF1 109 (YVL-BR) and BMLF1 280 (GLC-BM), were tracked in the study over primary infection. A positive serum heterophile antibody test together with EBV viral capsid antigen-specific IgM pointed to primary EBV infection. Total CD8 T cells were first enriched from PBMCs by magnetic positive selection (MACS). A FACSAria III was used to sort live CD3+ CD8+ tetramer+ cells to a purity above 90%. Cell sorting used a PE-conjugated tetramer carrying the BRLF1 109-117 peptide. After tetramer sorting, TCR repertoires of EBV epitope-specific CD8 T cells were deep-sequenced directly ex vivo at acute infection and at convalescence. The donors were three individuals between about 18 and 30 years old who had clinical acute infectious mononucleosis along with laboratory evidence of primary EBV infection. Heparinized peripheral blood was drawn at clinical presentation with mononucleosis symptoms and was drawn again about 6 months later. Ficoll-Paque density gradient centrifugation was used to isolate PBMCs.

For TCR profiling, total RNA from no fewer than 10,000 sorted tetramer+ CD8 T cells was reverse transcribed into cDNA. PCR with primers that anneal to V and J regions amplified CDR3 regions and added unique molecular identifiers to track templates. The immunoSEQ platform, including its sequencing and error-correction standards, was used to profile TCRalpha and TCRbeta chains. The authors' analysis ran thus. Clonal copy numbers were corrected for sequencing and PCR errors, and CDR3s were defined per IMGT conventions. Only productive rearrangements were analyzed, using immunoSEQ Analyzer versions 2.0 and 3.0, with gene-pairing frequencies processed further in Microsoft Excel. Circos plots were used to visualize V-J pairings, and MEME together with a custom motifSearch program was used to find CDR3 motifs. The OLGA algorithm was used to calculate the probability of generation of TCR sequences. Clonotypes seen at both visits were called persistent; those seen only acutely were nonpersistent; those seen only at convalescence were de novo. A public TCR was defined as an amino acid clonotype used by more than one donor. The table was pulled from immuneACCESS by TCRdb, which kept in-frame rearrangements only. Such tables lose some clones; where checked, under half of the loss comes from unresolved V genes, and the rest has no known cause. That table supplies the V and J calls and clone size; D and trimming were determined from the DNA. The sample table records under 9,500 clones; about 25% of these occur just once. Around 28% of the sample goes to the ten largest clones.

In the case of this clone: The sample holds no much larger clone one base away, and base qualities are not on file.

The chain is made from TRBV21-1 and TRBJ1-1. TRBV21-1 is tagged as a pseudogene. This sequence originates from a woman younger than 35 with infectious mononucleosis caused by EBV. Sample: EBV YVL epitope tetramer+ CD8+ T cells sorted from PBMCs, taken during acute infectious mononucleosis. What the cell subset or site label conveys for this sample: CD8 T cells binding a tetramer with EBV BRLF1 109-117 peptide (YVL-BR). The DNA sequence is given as TGTGCCAGCAGCTCCCTCCTCGAAATGAACACTGAAGCTTTCTTT. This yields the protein CASSSLLEMNTEAFF.